This passage covers 26 T cell receptor beta chains from one sample sequenced in a study of blood T cell repertoires in COVID-19. Using immunoSEQ multiplex PCR, the repertoire was profiled, and TCRdb retains in-frame clones only, with some absent. The data contain fewer than 200,000 clones, roughly nine tenths of them seen just once; the ten biggest clones take up about 22%. Material for sequencing was peripheral blood. These receptors were taken from a man in his 60s with active or convalescent COVID-19.

This clone was observed a handful of times. The chain joins TRBV4-1 to TRBJ2-3, with D perhaps TRBD1 (6 bases). This CDR3 region has 16 residues. V was shortened by 5 bases and J by 0 bases, with 15 bases between the two germline ends. Germline CDR1 and CDR2: MGHRA and YSYEKL. In DNA, the CDR3 is TGCGCCAGCAGCTCAGGGGCGAGGTTTAGCACAGATACGCAGTATTTT. It is translated as CASSSGARFSTDTQYF.

The chain recombines TRBV5-1 with TRBJ2-7; 10 nucleotides match TRBD1. CDR1 is SGHRS, CDR2 YFSETQ, per germline. CDR3 size: 16 residues. V was clipped by 0 bases and J by 6 bases; unmatched bases: 9. CDR3 coding DNA: TGCGCCAGCAGCTTGGCCGGACAGGGGGACAGTGGCGAGCAGTACTTC. Its protein is CASSLAGQGDSGEQYF.

The V and J genes are TRBV5-1 and TRBJ2-3, with D perhaps matching TRBD2 (6 bases). From germline, CDR1 is SGHRS and CDR2 YFSETQ. Trimming cost V 0 bases and J 0 bases, with 14 bases left between them. This CDR3 is built from 17 residues. The CDR3 nucleotides are TGCGCCAGCAGCTTGGGTGGGACTTCTCCTAGCACAGATACGCAGTATTTT. It is translated as CASSLGGTSPSTDTQYF.

The chain is built from TRBV5-1 and TRBJ2-2; TRBD1 matches at 8 bases. This CDR3 has 15 amino acids. Germline V CDR1 and CDR2: SGHRS, YFSETQ. J was trimmed by 3 bases and V by 3 bases; bases with no gene match: 4. The CDR3 loop reads CASSSGQGHTGELFF. The CDR3 DNA reads as TGCGCCAGCAGCTCAGGACAGGGCCACACCGGGGAGCTGTTTTTT.

This chain joins TRBV5-1 and TRBJ2-3; TRBD2 aligns across 13 bases. Germline V gene data show CDR1 as SGHRS and CDR2 as YFSETQ. The CDR3 is made up of 16 amino acids. V lost 4 bases, J lost 3 bases, and 5 bases stayed unmatched. The CDR3 nucleotides read TGCGCCAGCAGCCCACCGGGACTAGCGGGGACAGATACGCAGTATTTT. It encodes CASSPPGLAGTDTQYF.

This clone was picked up one time. V and J are TRBV7-7 and TRBJ2-1; perhaps TRBD1 as D (5 bases). The germline CDR1 and CDR2 sequences are SSHAT and FNYEAQ (reference sequence). The CDR3 is 15 amino acids. Trimming shortened V by 1 base and J by 3 bases, and 10 bases separated the two germline ends. CDR3 DNA: TGTGCCAGCAGCTTAGGGGCAGGGAACTACAATGAGCAGTTCTTC. It is translated as CASSLGAGNYNEQFF.

This rearrangement joins TRBV6-5 to TRBJ1-6; D not certain. Germline CDR1 reads MNHEY; CDR2 reads SVGAGI. Trimming took 4 bases from V and 13 from J, leaving 11 bases between them. CDR3 length: 12 amino acids. The DNA of the CDR3 is TGTGCCAGCAGTTCACATGGGAGGCCCCTCCACTTT. Its translation is CASSSHGRPLHF.

The chain recombines TRBV7-2 with TRBJ2-2, with TRBD1 as a possible D gene (7 bases). V lost 5 bases and J 9 bases, leaving 19 bases between the germline ends. The CDR3 contains 15 residues. Germline loops: CDR1 SGHTA, CDR2 FQGNSA. In DNA form, the CDR3 reads TGTGCCAGCAGCCCCGGGGGAACAGGGGCCCGGGAGCTGTTTTTT. This encodes CASSPGGTGARELFF.

The genes are TRBV11-2 and TRBJ1-5; TRBD1 aligns across 11 bases. CDR3 size: 15 residues. The J segment lost 6 bases and the V segment lost 3 bases, leaving 4 bases of the junction unmatched. Germline-derived CDR1 and CDR2 are SGHAT and FQNNGV. This CDR3 reads CASSFGQGAGQPQHF. The DNA for the CDR3 is TGTGCCAGCAGCTTTGGACAGGGGGCCGGTCAGCCCCAGCATTTT.

V usage is TRBV10-1 and J usage is TRBJ2-5; TRBD1 matches at 7 bases. This CDR3 is built from 16 residues. Germline CDR1 and CDR2: WNHNN and SYGVQD (reference sequence). J was trimmed by 5 bases and V by 3 bases; bases with no gene match: 12. The DNA for the CDR3 is TGCGCCAGCAGTGACTCTTCCGGGACAGCTTACGAGACCCAGTACTTC. It translates to CASSDSSGTAYETQYF.

V gene TRBV7-9 combines with J gene TRBJ2-2; the match to TRBD2 covers 13 bases. Looked up from germline, CDR1 is SEHNR and CDR2 is FQNEAQ (reference sequence). After removal of 5 bases from V and 4 bases from J, the junction contained 4 bases not matched to a gene. The CDR3 spans 16 residues. The CDR3 region is CASSGRTSGGTGELFF. The CDR3 DNA follows: TGTGCCAGCAGCGGGCGGACTAGCGGGGGCACCGGGGAGCTGTTTTTT.

V and J are TRBV14 and TRBJ1-3; no definite D call. The V end was cut by 1 base, the J end by 1 base, with 5 bases between. The V gene's germline CDR1 is SGHDN and CDR2 FVKESK. This CDR3 is built from 14 residues. CDR3 protein: CASSQVLSGNTIYF. DNA of the CDR3: TGTGCCAGCAGCCAAGTGTTATCTGGAAACACCATATATTTT.

The chain uses TRBV10-3 and TRBJ1-5; no clear D gene. Germline-derived CDR1 and CDR2 are ENHRY and SYGVKD. V gave up 4 bases and J gave up 0 bases, with 10 bases separating them. CDR3 length equals 15 residues. In nucleotides, the CDR3 is TGTGCCATCAGTGCGGGTTTAGATAGCAATCAGCCCCAGCATTTT. It is translated as CAISAGLDSNQPQHF.

The V gene is TRBV3-1 (or the pseudogene TRBV3-2), the J gene TRBJ2-5; the D is unclear. V lost 4 bases and J 5 bases, leaving 11 bases between the germline ends. CDR3 length: 13 residues. In germline, CDR1 is LGHDT, CDR2 YNNKEL (reference sequence). CDR3 bases: TGTGCCAGCAGCCCATCATATGAGGAGACCCAGTACTTC. Protein: CASSPSYEETQYF.

The CDR3 is CASRAGGSGSQETQYF. CDR3 in DNA: TGTGCCAGCAGAGCGGGGGGTAGCGGCTCACAAGAGACCCAGTACTTC. This sequence joins TRBV2 and TRBJ2-5; 9 bases agree with TRBD2. V lost 6 bases, J lost 2 bases, and 10 bases stayed unmatched. In germline, CDR1 is SNHLY, CDR2 FYNNEI. The CDR3 is 16 residues long.

Regarding this clone: Other DNA sequences within the sample encode an identical CDR3. The CDR3 spells CASSPPGQSTDTQYF. DNA of the CDR3: TGTGCCAGCTCACCCCCGGGACAGAGCACAGATACGCAGTATTTT. The chain is built from TRBV18 and TRBJ2-3; 7 bases are a match to TRBD1. V shed 3 bases, J shed 0 bases, and the junction held 3 bases outside the gene matches. The CDR3 runs 15 residues. CDR1 is KGHSH and CDR2 is LQKENI in the germline V gene.

This sequence joins TRBV5-1 and TRBJ2-3, with 13 bases lining up with TRBD2. Germline values: CDR1 SGHRS, CDR2 YFSETQ. Trimming took 4 bases from V and 4 from J; bases not matched to a gene: 6. CDR3 length equals 16 residues. CDR3 residues: CASSPGLAGASDTQYF. CDR3 DNA: TGCGCCAGCAGCCCCGGACTAGCGGGGGCCTCAGATACGCAGTATTTT. Drawing the rest from reference TRBV5-1 and TRBJ2-3, the complete variable domain is KAGVTQTPRYLIKTRGQQVTLSCSPISGHRSVSWYQQTPGQGLQFLFEYFSETQRNKGNFPGRFSGRQFSNSRSEMNVSTLELGDSALYLCASSPGLAGASDTQYFGPGTRLTVL.

The rearrangement links TRBV3-1 (or the pseudogene TRBV3-2) to TRBJ2-5; 14 bases align to TRBD2. Germline trimming cut 0 bases from V and 3 bases from J; bases unmatched to any gene: 6. The CDR3 contains 18 residues. Germline V CDR1 and CDR2: LGHDT, YNNKEL (reference sequence). The CDR3: CASSQEAWTSGGKETQYF. As DNA, the CDR3 is TGTGCCAGCAGCCAAGAAGCATGGACTAGCGGGGGGAAAGAGACCCAGTACTTC.

The chain employs TRBV19 and TRBJ2-7; 7 bases are a match to TRBD1. The CDR3 contains 14 residues. V was pared by 6 bases and J by 2 bases, with 7 bases of the junction left unmatched. CDR1 is LNHDA, CDR2 SQIVND, per germline (reference sequence). In nucleotides, the CDR3 is TGTGCCAGTAGCAAAGGACAGGCCCCCTACGAGCAGTACTTC. Translation gives CASSKGQAPYEQYF. Full variable domain (rest looked up from reference TRBV19 and TRBJ2-7): DGGITQSPKYLFRKEGQNVTLSCEQNLNHDAMYWYRQDPGQGLRLIYYSQIVNDFQKGDIAEGYSVSREKKESFPLTVTSAQKNPTAFYLCASSKGQAPYEQYFGPGTRLTVT.

This clone was seen just once. The chain is built from TRBV9 and TRBJ2-3, with D hard to call. This CDR3 spans 16 amino acids. Trimming left V 4 bases short and J 4 bases short, with 19 bases between. Germline V gives CDR1 SGDLS, CDR2 YYNGEE. This chain's CDR3 is CASSPISGRSSDTQYF. The CDR3 DNA sequence: TGTGCCAGCAGCCCCATCTCGGGTAGGTCTTCAGATACGCAGTATTTT.

CDR3 sequence reads: CASSQERLNEQFF. CDR3 coding DNA: TGCGCCAGCAGCCAAGAAAGACTTAATGAGCAGTTCTTC. V is TRBV4-1 and J is TRBJ2-1; D gene unclear. The CDR3 loop spans 13 amino acids. V dropped 0 bases and J dropped 7 bases, with 7 bases sitting between them. Per the germline V gene, CDR1 is MGHRA and CDR2 is YSYEKL.

The genes are TRBV6-6 and TRBJ2-1; 7 bases map to TRBD1. The V segment lost 5 bases and the J segment 0 bases; nucleotides outside the gene matches: 10. The CDR3 is made up of 17 amino acids. Germline-derived CDR1 and CDR2 are MNHNY and SVGAGI (reference sequence). The CDR3 is CASSPGQRDLSYNEQFF. The CDR3 nucleotides are TGTGCCAGCAGTCCGGGACAGCGCGATCTCTCCTACAATGAGCAGTTCTTC.

This sequence joins TRBV6-5 and TRBJ1-2, with 10 bases aligning to TRBD1. The CDR3 contains 14 residues. The V gene's germline CDR1 is MNHEY and CDR2 SVGAGI. Trimming at V came to 2 bases and at J to 8 bases, leaving 5 bases not matched to a gene. The CDR3 DNA sequence: TGTGCCAGCAGTTACGGACAGGGGGTGGGAGGCTACACCTTC. Translated: CASSYGQGVGGYTF.

The chain has TRBV20-1 and TRBJ2-1, with D possibly TRBD1 on 5 matching bases. Germline CDR1 and CDR2: DFQATT and SNEGSKA (reference sequence). Trimming shortened V by 3 bases and J by 6 bases, and 18 bases separated the two germline ends. The CDR3 totals 15 residues. Here the CDR3 reads CSASPVAGSGNEQFF. DNA of the CDR3: TGCAGTGCTAGTCCCGTTGCAGGGTCGGGCAATGAGCAGTTCTTC.

The genes are TRBV11-3 and TRBJ1-1; D unresolved. The CDR3 sequence is 13 residues long. Germline V gives CDR1 SGHNT, CDR2 YENEEA. V was clipped by 3 bases and J by 0 bases, with 5 bases between them. The CDR3 sequence: CASSFAVNTEAFF. The CDR3 DNA follows: TGTGCCAGCAGCTTCGCAGTGAACACTGAAGCTTTCTTT.

The V call is TRBV19, the J call TRBJ1-3, with 11 bases fitting TRBD1. In germline, CDR1 is LNHDA, CDR2 SQIVND (reference sequence). The CDR3 spans 15 residues. Germline trimming cut 6 bases from V and 2 bases from J; bases unmatched to any gene: 3. The CDR3 DNA follows: TGTGCCAGTAGCCGGGACAGGGGGACTGGAAACACCATATATTTT. Protein sequence: CASSRDRGTGNTIYF.